A single sample gave rise to the 18 T cell receptor beta chains below, sequenced in a study of blood T cells in healthy people across ages (dated by TCRdb to the mid-2010s). The protocol used for the library was 5' RACE. TCRdb shows the sequencer as Illumina HiSeq 2500. The second PCR ran for roughly 7 to 12 cycles and used a J-beta primer mix along with a sample-barcoded 5' primer. TCRdb applied fastp at Q25 and MiXCR to the public reads, then kept only in-frame beta chains. Here each entry gathers all rows of one CDR3 protein and keeps the most common genes and DNA. The sample includes 1.2 million to 1.5 million distinct CDR3 sequences, with roughly 59% observed a single time. In total, the top ten clones hold 6.5% to 8% of the sample. The specimen sequenced was blood. All receptors come from a man between 18 and 29 years old in good health.

This clonotype has more than one count but fewer than ten. V gene TRBV7-2 combines with J gene TRBJ2-3, with TRBD1 identical over 10 bases. CDR3 length: 17 residues. Germline-derived CDR1 and CDR2 are SGHTA and FQGNSA. Trimming at V came to 2 bases and at J to 6 bases, leaving 11 bases not matched to a gene. CDR3 bases: TGTGCCAGCAGCTTAATAGCGGGGACAGGGGTTTCGGATACGCAGTATTTT. The encoded protein is CASSLIAGTGVSDTQYF.

The rearrangement joins TRBV20-1 to TRBJ2-1; 9 nucleotides line up with TRBD2. The CDR3 extends over 14 amino acids. V gave up 2 bases and J gave up 4 bases; unmatched junction bases: 3. Germline V gene data show CDR1 as DFQATT and CDR2 as SNEGSKA (reference sequence). CDR3 nucleotide sequence: TGCAGTGCTAGAAGCGGGGGGAGGTACAATGAGCAGTTCTTC. Translated: CSARSGGRYNEQFF.

This rearrangement joins TRBV20-1 to TRBJ1-5; 7 nucleotides match TRBD1. With 3 bases clipped from V and 6 bases from J, the junction kept 8 bases outside the gene matches. The CDR3 extends over 14 amino acids. Germline-derived CDR1 and CDR2 are DFQATT and SNEGSKA (reference sequence). The CDR3 coding sequence is TGCAGTGCTAGTAAGGGGGCGCGTCTTCAGCCCCAGCATTTT. Its protein is CSASKGARLQPQHF.

The CDR3 bases are TGCGCCAGCAGCCAAGATGTCGGTGACGAGCAGTACTTC. It specifies CASSQDVGDEQYF. The chain carries TRBV4-3 and TRBJ2-4; D gene unclear. The J call may be wrong; the DNA end is better matched by TRBJ2-7. Germline CDR1 is LGHNA and CDR2 is YSLEER. The CDR3 runs 13 residues.

The CDR3, as DNA: TGTGCCAGCAGTTACGAGGGACTAGGATCCTACGAGCAGTACTTC. Its protein product is CASSYEGLGSYEQYF. The chain carries TRBV6-2 or TRBV6-3 and TRBJ2-7; 8 positions agree with TRBD2. The J segment lost 1 base and the V segment lost 2 bases, leaving 4 bases of the junction unmatched. Germline loops: CDR1 MNHEY, CDR2 SVGEGT. CDR3 length: 15 residues.

This rearrangement joins TRBV28 to TRBJ2-5, with 7 bases matching TRBD2. From germline, CDR1 is MDHEN and CDR2 SYDVKM. J was trimmed by 2 bases and V by 7 bases; bases with no gene match: 7. CDR3 length: 14 amino acids. CDR3 in DNA: TGTGCCAGCAACGGCAGGGAGGGGCAAGAGACCCAGTACTTC. Protein sequence: CASNGREGQETQYF. Drawing the rest from reference TRBV28 and TRBJ2-5, the complete variable domain is DVKVTQSSRYLVKRTGEKVFLECVQDMDHENMFWYRQDPGLGLRLIYFSYDVKMKEKGDIPEGYSVSREKKERFSLILESASTNQTSMYLCASNGREGQETQYFGPGTRLLVL.

CDR3 amino acids: CASISFVRGNQPQHF. DNA of the CDR3: TGTGCCAGCATTTCCTTTGTCAGGGGCAATCAGCCCCAGCATTTT. The chain links TRBV28 to TRBJ1-5, with D possibly TRBD1 on 5 matching bases. CDR1 and CDR2 (germline): MDHEN, SYDVKM. The CDR3 is 15 residues long. Trimming pared 7 bases from V and 2 bases from J, leaving 15 bases between.

In its sample, this clonotype was seen a few times. J is TRBJ2-7 and V is TRBV20-1; TRBD2 agrees at 10 bases. The CDR3 loop spans 16 amino acids. V lost 0 bases and J lost 5; bases outside the gene matches: 10. Germline V gives CDR1 DFQATT, CDR2 SNEGSKA (reference sequence). In DNA, the CDR3 is TGCAGTGCTAGAGATCTGACTACTACTAGCGGGAACGAGCAGTACTTC. It yields the protein CSARDLTTTSGNEQYF.

This chain links TRBV6-5 with TRBJ2-7, with 7 bases fitting TRBD1. Germline V CDR1 and CDR2: MNHEY, SVGAGI. The CDR3 contains 13 residues. Trimming at V came to 5 bases and at J to 3 bases, leaving 4 bases not matched to a gene. This CDR3 is CASSTNRGYEQYF. DNA of the CDR3: TGTGCCAGCAGTACCAACAGGGGCTACGAGCAGTACTTC.

This sequence joins TRBV7-9 and TRBJ2-4, with 7 bases identical to TRBD1. Judging by the DNA end, TRBJ2-7 fits better; the J call may be wrong. The CDR3 length is 16 residues. Germline V gene lookup returns CDR1 SEHNR and CDR2 FQNEAQ (reference sequence). This CDR3 reads CASSYPMGQPLGEQYF. The CDR3, as DNA: TGTGCCAGCAGCTACCCTATGGGACAGCCTTTGGGCGAGCAGTACTTC.

This chain joins TRBV4-1 and TRBJ2-7, with TRBD2 identical over 8 bases. Germline CDR1 reads MGHRA; CDR2 reads YSYEKL. The trim removed 3 bases at V and 6 bases at J, leaving 10 bases unmatched. This CDR3 comprises 15 residues. This CDR3 is CASSQGLGVGGEQYF. CDR3 bases: TGCGCCAGCAGCCAGGGACTAGGCGTTGGGGGCGAGCAGTACTTC.

The chain employs TRBV20-1 and TRBJ1-1, with 7 positions matching TRBD1. This CDR3 contains 16 residues. V lost 3 bases and J lost 2; bases outside the gene matches: 12. Germline V gene lookup returns CDR1 DFQATT and CDR2 SNEGSKA (reference sequence). The CDR3, as DNA: TGCAGTGCTAGTATGCTCCGACAGGGCCTAAACACTGAAGCTTTCTTT. Translated, it gives CSASMLRQGLNTEAFF.

J is TRBJ2-7 and V is TRBV29-1; 9 bases are shared with TRBD2. The V segment lost 6 bases and the J segment 1 base; nucleotides outside the gene matches: 4. Germline CDR1 SQVTM, CDR2 ANQGSEA. This CDR3 spans 13 amino acids. The CDR3 DNA reads TGCAGCGTACTAGCGGGCCGATCCTACGAGCAGTACTTC. Amino acids: CSVLAGRSYEQYF.

This clonotype was seen a single time. The chain couples TRBV5-1 to TRBJ1-6; no firm D call. The CDR3 has 14 amino acids. Trimming cost V 5 bases and J 8 bases, with 14 bases left between them. Germline V gives CDR1 SGHRS, CDR2 YFSETQ. CDR3 bases: TGCGCCAGCAGTCAACTCTCGGCAGATTCACCCCTCCACTTT. Residues: CASSQLSADSPLHF.

This chain links TRBV10-3 with TRBJ2-5; TRBD2 aligns across 9 bases. The V gene end was trimmed by 4 bases and the J gene end by 4 bases; junction bases not matched to a gene: 7. Germline CDR1 and CDR2: ENHRY and SYGVKD. This CDR3 is 15 amino acids long. This CDR3 is CAISGGGGAGETQYF. The CDR3 coding sequence is TGTGCCATCAGTGGTGGCGGGGGGGCTGGAGAGACCCAGTACTTC.

The V call is TRBV6-5, the J call TRBJ2-3; no clear D gene. The CDR3 spans 15 residues. CDR1 MNHEY and CDR2 SVGAGI come from the germline V gene. Trimming stripped 10 bases from V and 0 bases from J, with 17 bases between. CDR3 loop: CATRGYGTSTDTQYF. The CDR3 coding sequence is TGTGCCACCCGTGGTTACGGAACTAGCACAGATACGCAGTATTTT.

For the CDR3, the DNA is TGTGCCAGCCGACCCTCCGGGACCCTAGATTTCTATGGCTACACCTTC. Residues: CASRPSGTLDFYGYTF. This sequence joins TRBV6-6 and TRBJ1-2; D might be TRBD1 (5 bases). This CDR3 contains 16 residues. V lost 8 bases, J lost 4 bases, and 23 bases lay in between. Germline lookup yields CDR1 MNHNY and CDR2 SVGAGI (reference sequence).

V and J are TRBV7-2 and TRBJ1-3, with no clear D. Germline V gene sequence: CDR1 SGHTA, CDR2 FQGNSA. The CDR3 contains 16 residues. Trimming removed 4 bases at V and 5 bases at J, with 18 bases between. The chain's CDR3 is CASSSTGRQTRNTIYF. CDR3 sequence (DNA): TGTGCCAGCAGCTCAACCGGTCGACAAACGAGAAACACCATATATTTT. Looking up the rest from reference TRBV7-2 and TRBJ1-3 gives the full variable domain: GAGVSQSPSNKVTEKGKDVELRCDPISGHTALYWYRQSLGQGLEFLIYFQGNSAPDKSGLPSDRFSAERTGGSVSTLTIQRTQQEDSAVYLCASSSTGRQTRNTIYFGEGSWLTVV.